Presented here are 31 T cell receptor beta chains from one specimen sequenced in a study of cytomegalovirus exposure and HLA in healthy donors. 60 Vbeta and 13 Jbeta primers were used in PCR. Measured with immunoSEQ multiplex PCR; TCRdb has only the in-frame clones, and not every one. The repertoire has fewer than 200,000 clones, roughly 85% of them found once; the top ten carry about 1.3%. Sequencing was carried out using PBMCs. These receptors came from a man aged 30 to 45 in good health and CMV-seronegative.

For the CDR3, the DNA is TGCGCCAGCAGCCCCCGAGGCCGGGACAACTCCTACAATGAGCAGTTCTTC. The encoded protein is CASSPRGRDNSYNEQFF. The chain carries TRBV4-1 and TRBJ2-1; tentative D call: TRBD1 (6 bases). This CDR3 is built from 17 residues. In germline, CDR1 is MGHRA, CDR2 YSYEKL. V dropped 4 bases and J dropped 0 bases, with 16 bases sitting between them.

This clone came up once. The rearrangement links TRBV2 to TRBJ1-1, with D unresolved. CDR3 length: 16 amino acids. The V end was cut by 3 bases, the J end by 4 bases, with 18 bases between. CDR1 SNHLY and CDR2 FYNNEI come from the germline V gene. The CDR3 reads CASSDLIGRRGTEAFF. CDR3 nucleotide sequence: TGTGCCAGCAGTGACTTGATCGGGCGACGGGGCACTGAAGCTTTCTTT.

The chain carries TRBV21-1 and TRBJ2-7; the table's D call, TRBD2, was not checked against the DNA. TRBV21-1 is tagged as a pseudogene. The CDR3 sequence is 18 residues long. The CDR3 reads CASSKISSLTSGFYEQYF. The CDR3 bases are TGTGCCAGCAGCAAAATCTCCTCTCTTACTAGCGGGTTTTACGAGCAGTACTTC.

V is TRBV19 and J is TRBJ2-3; D may be TRBD1 (6 bases). This CDR3 spans 15 amino acids. The ends were cut back, 3 bases at V and 3 bases at J, with 13 bases in the middle. Germline V gives CDR1 LNHDA, CDR2 SQIVND (reference sequence). CDR3: CASSIQLQGTDTQYF. CDR3 nucleotide sequence: TGTGCCAGTAGTATCCAATTACAGGGTACAGATACGCAGTATTTT.

The chain combines TRBV7-2 with TRBJ2-2; 8 nucleotides line up with TRBD2. The CDR3 is made up of 13 amino acids. With V trimmed by 3 bases and J by 7 bases, 1 base remained unmatched. Germline V CDR1 and CDR2: SGHTA, FQGNSA. The CDR3 nucleotides are TGTGCCAGCAGCTTCGGGACTAGCGGGGAGCTGTTTTTT. This translates into CASSFGTSGELFF.

This clone was counted a single time. The chain carries TRBV30 and TRBJ2-2; 7 positions agree with TRBD2. CDR3 length: 15 residues. The V and J ends lost 5 bases and 5 bases, in that order; junction bases with no gene match: 11. Germline V gene data show CDR1 as GTSNPN and CDR2 as SVGIG (reference sequence). CDR3 region: CAWETSPKGTGELFF. The CDR3 DNA reads as TGTGCCTGGGAGACTAGCCCTAAGGGGACCGGGGAGCTGTTTTTT.

The rearrangement links TRBV5-4 to TRBJ2-5, with D maybe TRBD1 (5 bases). From germline, CDR1 is SGHNT and CDR2 YYREEE (reference sequence). Trimming pared 0 bases from V and 4 bases from J, leaving 16 bases between. The CDR3 spans 16 residues. The CDR3 region is CASSLASAGWSETQYF. CDR3 nucleotides: TGTGCCAGCAGCTTGGCCTCGGCAGGGTGGTCAGAGACCCAGTACTTC.

The V call is TRBV28, the J call TRBJ1-2; no firm D call. The germline gives CDR1 MDHEN, CDR2 SYDVKM. Trimming stripped 1 base from V and 5 bases from J, with 17 bases between. This CDR3 has 16 amino acids. The CDR3 sequence: CASSLSLGPPRYGYTF. In DNA, the CDR3 is TGTGCCAGCAGTTTATCTCTTGGCCCCCCCCGTTATGGCTACACCTTC.

This clone was seen a few times. The J gene is TRBJ1-5, the V gene TRBV18; 9 bases match TRBD1. This CDR3 has 15 amino acids. CDR1 is KGHSH, CDR2 LQKENI, per germline. V lost 4 bases to trimming and J lost 4 bases; unmatched junction nucleotides: 5. The DNA for the CDR3 is TGTGCCAGCTCACTTCCGGGACAGGGAAATCAGCCCCAGCATTTT. Translation gives CASSLPGQGNQPQHF.

The V and J genes are TRBV15 and TRBJ2-3; 7 bases line up with TRBD2. With V trimmed by 5 bases and J by 0 bases, 8 bases remained unmatched. The CDR3 is 16 amino acids. Germline V gives CDR1 LNHNV, CDR2 YYDKDF (reference sequence). Here the CDR3 reads CATSSRTSRSTDTQYF. CDR3 DNA: TGTGCCACCAGCTCTCGGACTAGTCGAAGCACAGATACGCAGTATTTT.

The chain combines TRBV7-2 with TRBJ2-7, with 10 bases lining up with TRBD2. CDR1 is SGHTA, CDR2 FQGNSA, per germline. Trimming took 5 bases from V and 0 from J; bases not matched to a gene: 10. The CDR3 is 17 amino acids. The CDR3 is CASSPSPGTSASYEQYF. CDR3 nucleotide sequence: TGTGCCAGCAGCCCTTCTCCCGGGACTAGCGCCTCCTACGAGCAGTACTTC.

The rearrangement joins TRBV20-1 to TRBJ2-1; a weak D match, TRBD2 (5 bases). The CDR3 is 11 residues long. Germline V lookup: CDR1 DFQATT, CDR2 SNEGSKA (reference sequence). With 1 base removed from V and 10 bases from J, the gap between germline ends came to 8 bases. The CDR3 spells CSARVPGEQFF. The DNA for the CDR3 is TGCAGTGCTAGAGTTCCGGGGGAGCAGTTCTTC.

The genes are TRBV25-1 and TRBJ2-1, with TRBD1 identical over 7 bases. The CDR3 is 16 residues long. Germline V gene sequence: CDR1 MGHDK, CDR2 SYGVNS. With 2 bases clipped from V and 0 bases from J, the junction kept 4 bases outside the gene matches. As DNA, the CDR3 is TGTGCCAGCAGTGAACGACAGGGACACTCCTACAATGAGCAGTTCTTC. Its translation is CASSERQGHSYNEQFF.

The rearrangement joins TRBV6-1 to TRBJ2-2, with a weak D call TRBD2 (5 bases). With 4 bases removed from V and 0 bases from J, the gap between germline ends came to 9 bases. The length of the CDR3 is 15 residues. CDR1 and CDR2 from the germline V gene are MNHNS and SASEGT. The CDR3 region is CASSGAAANTGELFF. CDR3 nucleotide sequence: TGTGCCAGCAGTGGAGCGGCCGCGAACACCGGGGAGCTGTTTTTT.

V and J are TRBV5-4 and TRBJ2-3; TRBD1 matches at 8 bases. The CDR3 consists of 15 residues. Germline trimming cut 9 bases from V and 0 bases from J; bases unmatched to any gene: 9. Germline CDR1 SGHNT, CDR2 YYREEE (reference sequence). Written as DNA, the CDR3 is TGTGCCACGGAGAAACGACAGGGGAGCACAGATACGCAGTATTTT. Its protein is CATEKRQGSTDTQYF.

This chain links TRBV6-4 with TRBJ2-3, with D uncertain. Trimming removed 1 base at V and 2 bases at J, with 10 bases between. The germline V gene has CDR1 MRHNA and CDR2 SNTAGT. The CDR3 runs 15 residues. CDR3 in DNA: TGTGCCAGCAGTGACTTGAGAGGTCTCACAGATACGCAGTATTTT. Translated: CASSDLRGLTDTQYF.

The rearrangement joins TRBV5-4 to TRBJ2-7, with D possibly matching TRBD2 (5 bases). With 0 bases removed from V and 2 bases from J, the gap between germline ends came to 21 bases. The length of the CDR3 is 18 residues. CDR1 and CDR2 from the germline V gene are SGHNT and YYREEE (reference sequence). The CDR3 loop is CASSLVQDSQGITYEQYF. CDR3 nucleotides: TGTGCCAGCAGCTTGGTCCAGGACTCCCAAGGGATAACCTACGAGCAGTACTTC.

The chain has TRBV7-2 and TRBJ2-7; no firm D call. This CDR3 comprises 11 residues. With 3 bases removed from V and 3 bases from J, the gap between germline ends came to 3 bases. The germline V gene encodes CDR1 SGHTA and CDR2 FQGNSA. The CDR3 nucleotides are TGTGCCAGCAGCTTTAGCTACGAGCAGTACTTC. It translates to CASSFSYEQYF. The full variable domain, its missing parts supplied by reference TRBV7-2 and TRBJ2-7, is GAGVSQSPSNKVTEKGKDVELRCDPISGHTALYWYRQSLGQGLEFLIYFQGNSAPDKSGLPSDRFSAERTGGSVSTLTIQRTQQEDSAVYLCASSFSYEQYFGPGTRLTVT.

The V and J genes are TRBV9 and TRBJ2-3; D is unresolved. Germline V gene data show CDR1 as SGDLS and CDR2 as YYNGEE. This CDR3 comprises 21 residues. V lost 5 bases, J lost 0 bases, and 31 bases lay in between. The CDR3 DNA is TGTGCCAGCAGTGACCACCCGGGTCGACTTGAAAGCTATACTAGCACAGATACGCAGTATTTT. Translation gives CASSDHPGRLESYTSTDTQYF.

V and J are TRBV9 and TRBJ1-3; D possibly corresponds to TRBD1 (6 bases). V was clipped by 0 bases and J by 2 bases, with 9 bases between them. This CDR3 comprises 15 residues. Looked up from germline, CDR1 is SGDLS and CDR2 is YYNGEE. This CDR3 reads CASSVEGTTGNTIYF. The CDR3 DNA follows: TGTGCCAGCAGCGTAGAGGGGACAACTGGAAACACCATATATTTT.

The V gene is TRBV7-2, the J gene TRBJ1-4; perhaps TRBD1 as D (5 bases). The CDR3 runs to 13 residues. Germline V gene lookup returns CDR1 SGHTA and CDR2 FQGNSA. V gave up 3 bases and J gave up 5 bases, with 7 bases separating them. The CDR3, as DNA: TGTGCCAGCAGCTTGCAGGGAAATGAAAAACTGTTTTTT. Its translation is CASSLQGNEKLFF.

This rearrangement joins TRBV9 to TRBJ2-7; 10 bases line up with TRBD2. Germline V gives CDR1 SGDLS, CDR2 YYNGEE. V lost 4 bases and J lost 2; bases outside the gene matches: 3. This CDR3 is 14 amino acids long. The CDR3 region has the DNA TGTGCCAGCAGCACAAGCGGGAGGGCCTACGAGCAGTACTTC. Protein product: CASSTSGRAYEQYF. The full variable domain, rest sourced from reference TRBV9 and TRBJ2-7, is DSGVTQTPKHLITATGQRVTLRCSPRSGDLSVYWYQQSLDQGLQFLIQYYNGEERAKGNILERFSAQQFPDLHSELNLSSLELGDSALYFCASSTSGRAYEQYFGPGTRLTVT.

The J gene is TRBJ1-1, the V gene TRBV7-2; maybe TRBD1 (6 bases). The germline V and J ends were trimmed by 0 bases and 2 bases, with 16 bases remaining between them. CDR3 size: 17 residues. Germline V CDR1 and CDR2: SGHTA, FQGNSA. The CDR3 nucleotides are TGTGCCAGCAGCTTAGCGCACAGGGTACCCTCCAACACTGAAGCTTTCTTT. Its protein product is CASSLAHRVPSNTEAFF. Full variable domain (outside the CDR3, taken from reference TRBV7-2 and TRBJ1-1): GAGVSQSPSNKVTEKGKDVELRCDPISGHTALYWYRQSLGQGLEFLIYFQGNSAPDKSGLPSDRFSAERTGGSVSTLTIQRTQQEDSAVYLCASSLAHRVPSNTEAFFGQGTRLTVV.

V and J are TRBV28 and TRBJ1-2; 7 nucleotides match TRBD1. Germline loops: CDR1 MDHEN, CDR2 SYDVKM. Trimming took 5 bases from V and 6 from J; bases not matched to a gene: 6. The CDR3 covers 13 residues. The CDR3 loop is CASSPGTANGYTF. CDR3 in DNA: TGTGCCAGCAGTCCGGGGACAGCCAATGGCTACACCTTC.

The chain couples TRBV7-9 to TRBJ1-5, with TRBD1 as a possible D gene (6 bases). Germline V lookup: CDR1 SEHNR, CDR2 FQNEAQ (reference sequence). Trimming pared 4 bases from V and 5 bases from J, leaving 15 bases between. The CDR3 sequence is 15 residues long. In DNA, the CDR3 is TGTGCCAGCAGCTCCGGGGGGCGGTTGGATCAGCCCCAGCATTTT. This codes for CASSSGGRLDQPQHF.

This CDR3 is CASRVTGSYNEQFF. CDR3 nucleotide sequence: TGCGCCAGCAGGGTTACAGGGTCCTACAATGAGCAGTTCTTC. The rearrangement links TRBV10-2 to TRBJ2-1, with D tentatively TRBD1 (6 bases). CDR3 size: 14 residues. V lost 6 bases and J 1 base, leaving 10 bases between the germline ends. In germline, CDR1 is WSHSY, CDR2 SAAADI.

V is TRBV7-3 and J is TRBJ2-1, with 8 bases identical to TRBD1. CDR3 length equals 15 residues. J was trimmed by 4 bases and V by 5 bases; bases with no gene match: 7. Looked up from germline, CDR1 is SGHTA and CDR2 is FQGTGA. The CDR3 bases are TGTGCCAGCAGCAGACGGACAGGGCCTTACAATGAGCAGTTCTTC. Amino acid sequence: CASSRRTGPYNEQFF.

V and J are TRBV7-9 and TRBJ2-7; no clear D. The V gene lost 2 bases and the J gene lost 4 bases, with 12 bases spanning the gap. Germline V CDR1 and CDR2: SEHNR, FQNEAQ (reference sequence). CDR3 length: 14 amino acids. The CDR3 sequence is CASSLPEKTYEQYF. CDR3 nucleotide sequence: TGTGCCAGCAGCTTACCGGAGAAAACGTACGAGCAGTACTTC.

The CDR3 sequence: CASSPRDREEEQYF. DNA for the CDR3: TGTGCCAGCAGCCCTAGGGACAGGGAAGAGGAGCAGTACTTC. The chain employs TRBV7-9 and TRBJ2-7; TRBD1 aligns across 9 bases. The germline V gene encodes CDR1 SEHNR and CDR2 FQNEAQ (reference sequence). J was trimmed by 7 bases and V by 5 bases; bases with no gene match: 9. This CDR3 has 14 amino acids.

The genes are TRBV19 and TRBJ2-3, with TRBD2 matching 11 bases. Germline lookup yields CDR1 LNHDA and CDR2 SQIVND (reference sequence). Trimming at V came to 5 bases and at J to 10 bases, leaving 5 bases not matched to a gene. There are 13 residues in the CDR3. The CDR3 is CASSYTSGSAQYF. The DNA for the CDR3 is TGTGCCAGTAGTTATACTAGCGGGAGCGCGCAGTATTTT.

The rearrangement links TRBV6-5 to TRBJ1-1, with D perhaps TRBD1 (5 bases). The V end was cut by 5 bases, the J end by 3 bases, with 13 bases between. The length of the CDR3 is 14 residues. CDR1 is MNHEY, CDR2 SVGAGI, per germline. For the CDR3, the DNA is TGTGCCAGCAGTAAACTATGGGGCGACACTGAAGCTTTCTTT. Encoded protein: CASSKLWGDTEAFF.